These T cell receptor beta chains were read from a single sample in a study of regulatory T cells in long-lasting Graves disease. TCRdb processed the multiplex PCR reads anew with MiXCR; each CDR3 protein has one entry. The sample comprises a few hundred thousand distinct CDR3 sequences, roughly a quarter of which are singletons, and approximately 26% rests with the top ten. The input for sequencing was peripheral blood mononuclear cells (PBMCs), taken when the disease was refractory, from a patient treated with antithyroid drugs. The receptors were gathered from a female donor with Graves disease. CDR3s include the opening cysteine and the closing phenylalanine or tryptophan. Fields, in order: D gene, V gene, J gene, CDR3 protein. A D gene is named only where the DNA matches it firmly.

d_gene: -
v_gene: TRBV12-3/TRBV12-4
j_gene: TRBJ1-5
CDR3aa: CASSLRNQPQHF

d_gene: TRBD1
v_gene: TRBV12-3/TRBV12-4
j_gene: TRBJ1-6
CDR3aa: CASSFGDRNSPLHF

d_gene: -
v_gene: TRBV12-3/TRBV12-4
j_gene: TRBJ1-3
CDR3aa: CASKEGPAIF

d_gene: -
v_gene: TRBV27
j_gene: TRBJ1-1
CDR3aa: CASSLFPYGTEAFF

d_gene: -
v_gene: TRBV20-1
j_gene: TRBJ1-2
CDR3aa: CSATGGYTF

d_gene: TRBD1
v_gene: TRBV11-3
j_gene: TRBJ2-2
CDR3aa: CASSHRTGGTGELFF

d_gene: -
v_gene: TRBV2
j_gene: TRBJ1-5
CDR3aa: CASSPLTNQPQHF

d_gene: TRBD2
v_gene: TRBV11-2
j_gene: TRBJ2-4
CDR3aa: CASTPESPSGTPKNIQYF

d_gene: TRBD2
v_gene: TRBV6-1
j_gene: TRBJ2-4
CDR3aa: CASSLAGGGVNIQYF

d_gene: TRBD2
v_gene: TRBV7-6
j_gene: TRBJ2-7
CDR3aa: CASSAHQPGLDSYEQYF

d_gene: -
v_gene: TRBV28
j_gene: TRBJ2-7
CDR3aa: CASRRRSEQYF

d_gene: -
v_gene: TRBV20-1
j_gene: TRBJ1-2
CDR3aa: CSARESLNYGYTF

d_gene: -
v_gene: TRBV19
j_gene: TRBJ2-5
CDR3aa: CASSIIPGETQYF

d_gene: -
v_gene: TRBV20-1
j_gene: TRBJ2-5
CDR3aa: CSARDLRAVPKETQYF

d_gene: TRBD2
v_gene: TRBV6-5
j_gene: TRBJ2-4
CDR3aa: CASSLAGDGLNIQYF

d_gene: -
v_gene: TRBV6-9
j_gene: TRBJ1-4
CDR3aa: CASSYVQASNEKLFF

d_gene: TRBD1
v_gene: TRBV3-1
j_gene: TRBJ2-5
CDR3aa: CASSQRQGGRETQYF

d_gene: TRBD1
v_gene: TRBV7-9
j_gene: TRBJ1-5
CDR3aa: CASSWGTGGGQPQHF

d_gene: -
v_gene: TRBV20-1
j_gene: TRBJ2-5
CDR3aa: CSARGYGGNQETQYF

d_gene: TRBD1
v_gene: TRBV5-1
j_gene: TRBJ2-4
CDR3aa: CASSQIQGGNIQYF

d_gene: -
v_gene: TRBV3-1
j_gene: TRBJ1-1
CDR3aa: CASSQEPGLVSEAFF

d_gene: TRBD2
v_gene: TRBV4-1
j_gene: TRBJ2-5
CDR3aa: CASSQGSGTSEAETQYF

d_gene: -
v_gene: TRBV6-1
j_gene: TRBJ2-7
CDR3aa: CASSLGQFYEQYF

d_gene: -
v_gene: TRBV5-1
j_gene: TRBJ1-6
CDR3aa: CASSSAQDNSPLHF

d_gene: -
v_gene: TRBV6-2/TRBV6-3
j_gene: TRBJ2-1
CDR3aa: CASSALHEQFF

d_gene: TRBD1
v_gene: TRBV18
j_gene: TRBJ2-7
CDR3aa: CASSPRGGTGPVEQYF

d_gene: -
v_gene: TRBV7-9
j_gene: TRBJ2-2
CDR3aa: CASSGVHGMNTGELFF

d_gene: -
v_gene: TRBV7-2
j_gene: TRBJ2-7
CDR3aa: CASSLPHSSYEQYF

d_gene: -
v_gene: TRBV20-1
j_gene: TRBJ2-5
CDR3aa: CSARAPVSRHQETQYF

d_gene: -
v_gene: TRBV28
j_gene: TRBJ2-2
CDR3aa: CASSSSGPFLGELFF

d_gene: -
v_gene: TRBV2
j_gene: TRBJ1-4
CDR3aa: CASSEGWELFF

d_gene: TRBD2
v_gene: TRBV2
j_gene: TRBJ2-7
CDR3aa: CASSGDRGLASHYEQYF

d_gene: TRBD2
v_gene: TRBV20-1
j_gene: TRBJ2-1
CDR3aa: CSVLAVGNEQFF

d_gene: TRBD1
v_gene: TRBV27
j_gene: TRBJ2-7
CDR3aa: CASSFVGTGPYEQYF

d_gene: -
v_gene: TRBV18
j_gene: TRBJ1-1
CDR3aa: CASSPRQGPNTEAFF

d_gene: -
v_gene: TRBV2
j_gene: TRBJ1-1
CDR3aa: CASHWNTEAFF

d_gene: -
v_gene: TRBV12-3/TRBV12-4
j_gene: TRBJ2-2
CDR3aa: CASSLGNIRRGTGELFF

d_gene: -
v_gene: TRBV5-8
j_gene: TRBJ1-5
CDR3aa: CASSLGESPNQPQHF

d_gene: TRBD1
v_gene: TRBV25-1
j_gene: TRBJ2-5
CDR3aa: CASIIRDRGLQETQYF

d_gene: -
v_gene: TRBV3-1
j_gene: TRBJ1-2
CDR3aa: CASSPRRSYGYTF

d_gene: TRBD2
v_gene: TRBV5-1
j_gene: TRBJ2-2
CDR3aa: CASSYSGRPGELFF

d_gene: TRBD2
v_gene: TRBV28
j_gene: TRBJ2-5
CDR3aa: CASNVVSTSGRDETQYF

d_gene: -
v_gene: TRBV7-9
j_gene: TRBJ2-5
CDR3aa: CASSRFGSGGNQETQYF

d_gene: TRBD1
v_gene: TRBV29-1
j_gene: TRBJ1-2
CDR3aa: CSVNRGNRDGYTF

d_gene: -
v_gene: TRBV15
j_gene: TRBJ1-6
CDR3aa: CATSSPDSPLHF

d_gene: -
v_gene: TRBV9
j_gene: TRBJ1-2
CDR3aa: CASSFAHGYTF

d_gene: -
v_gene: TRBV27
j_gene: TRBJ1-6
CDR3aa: CASSSPLNSPLHF

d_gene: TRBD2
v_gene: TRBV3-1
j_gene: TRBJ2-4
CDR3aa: CASNQKGREENIQYF

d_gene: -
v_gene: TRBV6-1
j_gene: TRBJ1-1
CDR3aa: CASKPGQFAEAFF

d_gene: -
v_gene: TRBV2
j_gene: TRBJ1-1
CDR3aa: CATNGAGTNTEAFF

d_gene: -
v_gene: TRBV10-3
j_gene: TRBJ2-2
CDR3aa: CAISVMEYTGELFF

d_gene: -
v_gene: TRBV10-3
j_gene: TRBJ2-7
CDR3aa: CAISGLTGSYEQYF

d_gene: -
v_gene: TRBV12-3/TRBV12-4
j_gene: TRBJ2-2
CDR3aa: CASSQVREYLPRELFF

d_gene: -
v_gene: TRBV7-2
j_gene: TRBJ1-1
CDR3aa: CASSLFGGKNTEAFF

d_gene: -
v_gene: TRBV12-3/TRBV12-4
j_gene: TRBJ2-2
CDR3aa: CASSLQEYTGELFF

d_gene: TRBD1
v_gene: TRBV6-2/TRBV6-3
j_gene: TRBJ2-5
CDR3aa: CASSSQGAWETQYF